Listed below are T cell receptor beta chains from one sample, sequenced in a study of blood T cell repertoires in COVID-19. Clones were sequenced by immunoSEQ multiplex PCR, and TCRdb holds only the in-frame ones, with some missing. The table shows approximately 100,000 clones, with more than 75% occurring only once. The sequencing sample was made of peripheral blood. These receptor sequences come from a man between 60 and 70 years old with acute or convalescent COVID-19. Each CDR3 is given with its conserved first and last residue. D genes are given only for firm matches. Clone size is given for some rows only: seen once, a few or many times, or a class if the clone is expanded.

clone size	V gene	D gene	J gene	CDR3 protein	CDR3 DNA
-	TRBV6-6	-	TRBJ1-4	CASRDRVNEKLFF	TGTGCCAGCAGGGACAGAGTTAATGAAAAACTGTTTTTT
few	TRBV18	-	TRBJ1-1	CASSPISGDTEAFF	TGTGCCAGCTCACCCATCTCGGGGGACACTGAAGCTTTCTTT
-	TRBV18	TRBD2	TRBJ2-1	CASSAGLAGNNEQFF	TGTGCCAGCTCAGCGGGACTAGCGGGCAACAATGAGCAGTTCTTC
few	TRBV30	-	TRBJ1-6	CAWRLTGNRSPLHF	TGTGCCTGGCGTCTCACAGGGAACCGTTCACCCCTCCACTTT
-	TRBV5-1	TRBD1	TRBJ2-7	CASSIGTGFNEQYF	TGCGCCAGCAGCATCGGGACAGGGTTCAACGAGCAGTACTTC
-	TRBV7-8	-	TRBJ1-1	CASSPRTEAFF	TGTGCCAGCAGCCCCCGCACTGAAGCTTTCTTT
once	TRBV29-1	-	TRBJ1-1	CSVQEGAAEAFF	TGCAGCGTTCAGGAAGGGGCAGCTGAAGCTTTCTTT
-	TRBV6-5	-	TRBJ1-4	CASRPPGPGKKLFF	TGTGCCAGCAGACCACCGGGCCCGGGGAAAAAACTGTTTTTT
-	TRBV7-6	TRBD1	TRBJ2-3	CASSIRQGAAPTQYF	TGTGCCAGCAGCATCAGACAGGGGGCAGCCCCCACGCAGTATTTT
-	TRBV6-5	-	TRBJ1-3	CASSYSRDSGNTIYF	TGTGCCAGCAGTTACTCGAGGGACTCTGGAAACACCATATATTTT
-	TRBV7-9	-	TRBJ2-2	CASSLSNTGELFF	TGTGCCAGCAGCCTATCGAACACCGGGGAGCTGTTTTTT
-	TRBV3-1/TRBV3-2	TRBD2	TRBJ2-1	CASSPYLLAGFYNEQFF	TGTGCCAGCAGCCCTTACCTACTAGCGGGATTCTACAATGAGCAGTTCTTC
-	TRBV27	TRBD1	TRBJ1-5	CASSLGQGHQPQHF	TGTGCCAGCAGTCTAGGACAGGGGCATCAGCCCCAGCATTTT
-	TRBV5-1	TRBD2	TRBJ2-5	CASSTGGGQETQYF	TGCGCCAGCAGTACGGGGGGAGGACAAGAGACCCAGTACTTC
-	TRBV15	-	TRBJ2-7	CATSREGPYYEQYF	TGTGCCACCAGCAGGGAGGGCCCCTACTACGAGCAGTACTTC
-	TRBV5-1	-	TRBJ1-3	CASNRPPGNTIYF	TGCGCCAGCAATCGTCCCCCGGGAAACACCATATATTTT
-	TRBV5-6	TRBD2	TRBJ2-3	CASSLGLAEYTDTQYF	TGTGCCAGCAGCCTCGGACTAGCGGAATACACAGATACGCAGTATTTT
-	TRBV24-1	TRBD2	TRBJ2-3	CATSDPTSGGDTDTQYF	TGTGCCACCAGTGACCCAACTAGCGGGGGAGACACAGATACGCAGTATTTT
once	TRBV5-1	-	TRBJ1-1	CASSIQGNTEAFF	TGCGCCAGCAGTATACAGGGGAACACTGAAGCTTTCTTT
-	TRBV10-2	TRBD1	TRBJ2-3	CASRQPPTGGTDTQYF	TGCGCCAGCAGACAGCCCCCGACAGGGGGAACAGATACGCAGTATTTT
-	TRBV11-3	-	TRBJ1-5	CASSRDTHQPQHF	TGTGCCAGCAGCCGGGACACCCATCAGCCCCAGCATTTT
few	TRBV29-1	TRBD1	TRBJ1-5	CSGGQGADQPQHF	TGCAGCGGGGGACAGGGGGCAGATCAGCCCCAGCATTTT
once	TRBV10-3	-	TRBJ1-1	CAISEVVNTEAFF	TGTGCCATCAGTGAGGTCGTGAACACTGAAGCTTTCTTT
-	TRBV5-4	-	TRBJ2-3	CASSLVGAGGISSTDTQYF	TGTGCCAGCAGCTTAGTTGGAGCGGGCGGGATCTCTAGCACAGATACGCAGTATTTT
few	TRBV7-2	-	TRBJ2-5	CANSRRGGGETQYF	TGTGCCAACTCAAGACGGGGAGGTGGTGAGACCCAGTACTTC
-	TRBV7-2	-	TRBJ1-2	CASSTGTLYGYTF	TGTGCCAGCAGCACCGGGACACTCTATGGCTACACCTTC
-	TRBV5-8	-	TRBJ1-1	CASSSSIMARRTEAFF	TGTGCCAGCAGCTCCTCTATTATGGCCCGGAGGACTGAAGCTTTCTTT
-	TRBV5-6	-	TRBJ2-1	CASSLARKGEPHEQFF	TGTGCCAGCAGCTTGGCCCGAAAGGGGGAGCCCCATGAGCAGTTCTTC
-	TRBV3-1/TRBV3-2	TRBD2	TRBJ2-1	CASSQALAGGYEQFF	TGTGCCAGCAGCCAAGCGCTAGCGGGTGGCTATGAGCAGTTCTTC
-	TRBV4-3	-	TRBJ2-2	CASSQDHRGWSGELFF	TGCGCCAGCAGCCAAGATCATCGAGGGTGGAGCGGGGAGCTGTTTTTT
-	TRBV11-3	-	TRBJ1-2	CASRFQEDGYTF	TGTGCCAGCAGGTTTCAGGAGGATGGCTACACCTTC
-	TRBV30	TRBD1	TRBJ2-3	CAWGNTGVSTDTQYF	TGTGCCTGGGGGAACACAGGGGTGAGCACAGATACGCAGTATTTT
-	TRBV7-9	-	TRBJ1-1	CASSLARVGEGGTEAFF	TGTGCCAGCAGCTTAGCGCGGGTAGGGGAAGGGGGCACTGAAGCTTTCTTT
few	TRBV19	TRBD1	TRBJ1-5	CASGQGRQPQHF	TGTGCCAGCGGACAGGGCCGTCAGCCCCAGCATTTT
-	TRBV28	TRBD1	TRBJ2-7	CASSLGTGGGYEQYF	TGTGCCAGCAGTTTAGGGACAGGGGGCGGCTACGAGCAGTACTTC
once	TRBV27	TRBD2	TRBJ2-2	CASSLLSGRDNTGELFF	TGTGCCAGCAGTTTACTTAGCGGGAGGGATAACACCGGGGAGCTGTTTTTT
-	TRBV5-1	TRBD2	TRBJ2-1	CASEGSGRADGEQFF	TGCGCCAGCGAGGGGAGCGGGAGGGCCGACGGTGAGCAGTTCTTC
-	TRBV18	TRBD2	TRBJ2-7	CASSPLAGEVDEQYF	TGTGCCAGCTCCCCCTTAGCGGGAGAGGTGGACGAGCAGTACTTC
-	TRBV7-8	-	TRBJ2-1	CASSLVITYPYNEQFF	TGTGCCAGCAGCTTAGTTATTACCTACCCCTACAATGAGCAGTTCTTC
-	TRBV7-9	-	TRBJ1-5	CASSLEGEGQPQHF	TGTGCCAGCAGCTTAGAGGGGGAGGGTCAGCCCCAGCATTTT
few	TRBV10-2	-	TRBJ1-3	CASSPEDTIYF	TGCGCCAGCAGTCCGGAGGACACCATATATTTT
-	TRBV5-5	TRBD2	TRBJ2-7	CASSLGLADMYEQYF	TGTGCCAGCAGCTTGGGACTAGCGGATATGTACGAGCAGTACTTC
-	TRBV4-1	-	TRBJ1-4	CASSHGEYEKLFF	TGCGCCAGCAGCCATGGAGAGTATGAAAAACTGTTTTTT
-	TRBV5-4	TRBD1	TRBJ2-1	CASSLATWQGVVYEQFF	TGTGCCAGCAGCTTGGCCACGTGGCAGGGGGTAGTCTATGAGCAGTTCTTC
-	TRBV28	-	TRBJ1-5	CASSLLDGQYSNQPQHF	TGTGCCAGCAGTTTATTGGATGGGCAGTATAGCAATCAGCCCCAGCATTTT
-	TRBV6-5	-	TRBJ1-2	CASRQGLLYGYTF	TGTGCCAGCAGGCAGGGTTTACTCTATGGCTACACCTTC
-	TRBV15	-	TRBJ1-3	CATSRVAGIGNTIYF	TGTGCCACCAGCAGAGTGGCAGGGATAGGAAACACCATATATTTT
-	TRBV29-1	TRBD2	TRBJ2-1	CSVGSGMGNEQFF	TGCAGCGTTGGTAGCGGGATGGGCAATGAGCAGTTCTTC
-	TRBV6-2/TRBV6-3	TRBD1	TRBJ1-5	CASSLRQGNFQPQHF	TGTGCCAGCAGTCTCCGACAGGGGAACTTTCAGCCCCAGCATTTT
once	TRBV3-1/TRBV3-2	TRBD1	TRBJ2-2	CASSQARGTGAGELFF	TGTGCCAGCAGCCAAGCTCGGGGGACAGGGGCCGGGGAGCTGTTTTTT
once	TRBV12-3/TRBV12-4	-	TRBJ2-3	CASSPGTDTQYF	TGTGCCAGCAGCCCCGGCACAGATACGCAGTATTTT
-	TRBV5-1	TRBD1	TRBJ2-1	CASSSTGFDEQFF	TGCGCCAGCAGCTCGACAGGGTTCGATGAGCAGTTCTTC
-	TRBV18	TRBD1	TRBJ2-5	CASSWTTGEYETQYF	TGTGCCAGCTCCTGGACGACAGGGGAATACGAGACCCAGTACTTC
-	TRBV18	-	TRBJ2-1	CASSLPTGGFSQQFF	TGTGCCAGCTCACTACCGACTGGGGGGTTCAGTCAGCAGTTCTTC
-	TRBV18	-	TRBJ2-3	CASSPWARVTDTQYF	TGTGCCAGCTCACCCTGGGCCAGGGTTACAGATACGCAGTATTTT